This TCR beta chain was recorded in a study of PD-1 blockade in classical Hodgkin lymphoma. Study at large: Every 2 weeks, patients had 3 mg/kg nivolumab intravenously.

Relapse was seen in all patients after autologous stem cell transplantation, and brentuximab vedotin exposure was variable. Negative magnetic selection isolated CD4+ T cells from thawed PBMCs. Complete response, partial response or progressive disease was each patient's best response. Data came from immunoSEQ multiplex PCR; TCRdb stores just in-frame clones and leaves some out. The data hold more than 25,000 clones, with 85% observed a single time. General observations from the study: Complete responders started with a diversity level that resembled newly diagnosed patients at baseline.

In the case of this clone: The target antigen is unknown.

This clonotype was obtained from a human donor with classical Hodgkin lymphoma. The sample consisted of CD4+ T cells from blood, taken at baseline.

The CDR3 sequence: CSARTSNEQFF. DNA of the CDR3: TGCAGTGCTAGAACCAGCAATGAGCAGTTCTTC. The chain carries TRBV20-1 and TRBJ2-1; D ambiguous. Germline V gives CDR1 DFQATT, CDR2 SNEGSKA (reference sequence). The CDR3 extends over 11 amino acids. V gave up 2 bases and J gave up 6 bases, with 5 bases separating them.